This is a list of T cell receptor beta chains from one sample in a study of T cell changes during pregnancy in multiple sclerosis. This table comes from immunoSEQ multiplex PCR, and its TCRdb copy is limited to in-frame clones, with some not included. The sample carries some 48,000 clones, 75% to 90% recorded once. The sample consisted of CD8+ T cells from peripheral blood mononuclear cells, taken in the second trimester of pregnancy. These receptors all stem from a female donor with multiple sclerosis, enrolled in a pregnancy study. Each CDR3 is given with its conserved first and last residue.

j_call v_call cdr3_aa
TRBJ2-3 TRBV9 CASSVDGSWTASSTDTQYF
TRBJ2-7 TRBV13 CASSLQGRLEQYF
TRBJ2-7 TRBV5-1 CASSLVGQGSPYEQYF
TRBJ2-5 TRBV10-3 CAISGDSETQYF
TRBJ2-7 TRBV9 CASSTGVTDYEQYF
TRBJ1-2 TRBV27 CASSSTGDGNYGYTF
TRBJ1-6 TRBV29-1 CSVEDSSNSPLHF
TRBJ2-5 TRBV6-5 CASSWDSQETQYF
TRBJ2-7 TRBV29-1 CSAQRDLSYEQYF
TRBJ2-7 TRBV6-5 CASSLGGDRTYEQYF
TRBJ1-2 TRBV7-9 CASSFVDVGGPRTF
TRBJ1-1 TRBV7-9 CASSLIPGLNTEAFF
TRBJ1-1 TRBV29-1 CSVEGDRDTEAFF
TRBJ2-5 TRBV2 CASSEAWDRTKTQYF
TRBJ2-5 TRBV29-1 CSVGQGKTQYF